These 4 T cell receptor beta chains share one sample of origin, sequenced in a study of blood T cell repertoires in COVID-19. The assay was immunoSEQ multiplex PCR, and TCRdb's table has in-frame clones only and misses some. The sample lists roughly 350,000 clones, around 91% occurring once. The sample consisted of peripheral blood. The receptors were gathered from a woman under 30 who had recovered from COVID-19.

The chain employs TRBV25-1 and TRBJ2-6, with 9 bases identical to TRBD1. CDR3 length: 16 amino acids. Germline-derived CDR1 and CDR2 are MGHDK and SYGVNS. The trim removed 5 bases at V and 1 base at J, leaving 3 bases unmatched. The CDR3 is CASSKGQGSGANVLTF. CDR3 nucleotide sequence: TGTGCCAGCAGTAAAGGACAGGGGTCTGGGGCCAACGTCCTGACTTTC.

J is TRBJ1-2 and V is TRBV7-2, with D perhaps matching TRBD1 (6 bases). CDR3 length equals 16 residues. The germline V gene has CDR1 SGHTA and CDR2 FQGNSA. V was shortened by 7 bases and J by 8 bases, with 26 bases between the two germline ends. CDR3 DNA sequence: TGTGCCAGCACCCTTACCGGGACACAAAACGGGGGGGGCTACACCTTC. This translates into CASTLTGTQNGGGYTF.

The chain combines TRBV7-6 with TRBJ2-6, with D possibly matching TRBD2 (5 bases). This CDR3 is 16 amino acids long. Germline CDR1 is SGHVS and CDR2 is FNYEAQ. V was trimmed by 5 bases and J by 3 bases, leaving 14 bases between them. For the CDR3, the DNA is TGTGCCAGCAGCGCCCGGGCGGCGGGTGGGGCCAACGTCCTGACTTTC. This sequence encodes CASSARAAGGANVLTF.

This CDR3 reads CASSPEAGRGEQYV. The CDR3 DNA reads as TGCGCCAGCAGCCCTGAGGCGGGGCGGGGGGAGCAGTACGTC. This chain joins TRBV5-1 and TRBJ2-7; 7 bases match TRBD2. The V segment lost 4 bases and the J segment 7 bases; nucleotides outside the gene matches: 11. In germline, CDR1 is SGHRS, CDR2 YFSETQ. This CDR3 is built from 14 residues.